This passage covers 30 T cell receptor beta chains from one sample sequenced in a study of CD8 T cells in ankylosing spondylitis. TCRdb analysed the 5' RACE reads with MiXCR anew, one entry per CDR3 protein. The sample records 200,000 to 250,000 distinct CDR3 sequences, 25% to 30% being singletons. Sequencing was carried out using blood, either unsorted or a sorted T cell fraction (not recorded which). The receptors stem from a male donor with ankylosing spondylitis or in good health (not recorded which).

This chain connects TRBV6-5 to TRBJ2-1, with D unresolved. The length of the CDR3 is 16 residues. Deletions cut 0 bases from V and 0 bases from J, with 9 bases between. Germline V gene sequence: CDR1 MNHEY, CDR2 SVGAGI. For the CDR3, the DNA is TGTGCCAGCAGTTACTCGAGGCTGAACTCCTACAATGAGCAGTTCTTC. It is translated as CASSYSRLNSYNEQFF.

The genes are TRBV29-1 and TRBJ2-7; TRBD2 aligns across 12 bases. The CDR3 has 16 residues. V lost 4 bases to trimming and J lost 6 bases; unmatched junction nucleotides: 13. The germline V gene has CDR1 SQVTM and CDR2 ANQGSEA. The CDR3 nucleotides are TGCAGCGTTGGAGAGCTAGCGGGAGGGCGGTTCTCCGAGCAGTACTTC. It encodes CSVGELAGGRFSEQYF.

This clonotype was observed many times. The V and J genes are TRBV12-3 or TRBV12-4 and TRBJ2-3, with a weak D call TRBD1 (6 bases). V was pared by 7 bases and J by 2 bases, with 13 bases between. The CDR3 runs to 14 residues. CDR3 DNA sequence: TGTGCCAGCAACTCGGACAGAATCACAGATACGCAGTATTTT. Amino acid sequence: CASNSDRITDTQYF.

The rearrangement uses TRBV12-3 or TRBV12-4 and TRBJ2-1; a possible D gene is TRBD2 (6 bases). The CDR3 length is 14 residues. V gave up 3 bases and J gave up 7 bases, with 13 bases separating them. As DNA, the CDR3 is TGTGCCAGCAGTTTTCTGCGGGAAAGTAATGAGCAGTTCTTC. Protein sequence: CASSFLRESNEQFF.

In this sample, this clonotype turned up many times. This chain links TRBV7-9 with TRBJ2-7; 8 bases are shared with TRBD2. The CDR3 length is 14 residues. Germline V gene data show CDR1 as SEHNR and CDR2 as FQNEAQ (reference sequence). After removal of 5 bases from V and 6 bases from J, the junction contained 9 bases not matched to a gene. The CDR3 reads CASSASGSSREQYF. CDR3 DNA: TGTGCCAGCAGCGCCAGCGGGAGCTCTCGCGAGCAGTACTTC. Full variable domain (remainder filled in from reference TRBV7-9 and TRBJ2-7): DTGVSQNPRHKITKRGQNVTFRCDPISEHNRLYWYRQTLGQGPEFLTYFQNEAQLEKSRLLSDRFSAERPKGSFSTLEIQRTEQGDSAMYLCASSASGSSREQYFGPGTRLTVT.

This clonotype showed up many times. The gene calls are TRBV9 and TRBJ1-2; 9 nucleotides align to TRBD1. The CDR3 is made up of 17 amino acids. Germline trimming cut 0 bases from V and 4 bases from J; bases unmatched to any gene: 10. The germline CDR1 and CDR2 sequences are SGDLS and YYNGEE. The CDR3 coding sequence is TGTGCCAGCAGCGTAGAGATCGCGGGACAGGGATCCTATGGCTACACCTTC. Translation gives CASSVEIAGQGSYGYTF.

This clonotype appeared many times. V usage is TRBV27 and J usage is TRBJ1-6, with 8 positions matching TRBD1. V lost 2 bases and J lost 18; bases outside the gene matches: 12. This CDR3 comprises 14 residues. From germline, CDR1 is MNHEY and CDR2 SMNVEV (reference sequence). CDR3 bases: TGTGCCAGCAGTTTAAGGTTCGGGACAGGCCTGGGCCACTTT. This sequence encodes CASSLRFGTGLGHF.

Ten or more counts support this clonotype. V usage is TRBV5-1 and J usage is TRBJ2-7; the D gene is possibly TRBD2 (6 bases). Trimming shortened V by 4 bases and J by 0 bases, and 14 bases separated the two germline ends. Germline V lookup: CDR1 SGHRS, CDR2 YFSETQ. CDR3 length: 15 amino acids. The CDR3 nucleotides are TGCGCCAGCAGCGTGATTGCGGGGTCCTCCTACGAGCAGTACTTC. This encodes CASSVIAGSSYEQYF.

This clonotype was seen repeatedly, ten times or more. The CDR3 region has the DNA TGCAGTGCCACCGGGACTAGCGGTAAATACGAGCAGTACTTC. Translation: CSATGTSGKYEQYF. This sequence joins TRBV20-1 and TRBJ2-7, with 11 nucleotides matching TRBD2. Germline CDR1 DFQATT, CDR2 SNEGSKA (reference sequence). This CDR3 contains 14 residues. The V gene end was trimmed by 6 bases and the J gene end by 4 bases; junction bases not matched to a gene: 8.

A single count supports this clonotype. The chain is built from TRBV5-1 and TRBJ2-2; D is perhaps TRBD2 (5 bases). The CDR3 contains 15 residues. Trimming left V 4 bases short and J 6 bases short, with 16 bases between. Germline CDR1 is SGHRS and CDR2 is YFSETQ. For the CDR3, the DNA is TGCGCCAGCAGCCCTACGGTCGCGGGTTCCGGGGAGCTGTTTTTT. It codes for CASSPTVAGSGELFF.

In its sample, this clonotype was seen many times. The chain uses TRBV10-3 and TRBJ2-1, with 8 nucleotides matching TRBD1. CDR3 length: 13 amino acids. With 6 bases clipped from V and 8 bases from J, the junction kept 6 bases outside the gene matches. Germline V gene sequence: CDR1 ENHRY, CDR2 SYGVKD. In nucleotides, the CDR3 is TGTGCCATCAGACCCGGACAGGGTCATGAGCAGTTCTTC. This gives the protein CAIRPGQGHEQFF.

Ten or more counts support this clonotype. The chain is built from TRBV10-3 and TRBJ2-5, with D unresolved. This CDR3 is 12 amino acids long. CDR1 is ENHRY, CDR2 SYGVKD, per germline. Trimming removed 3 bases from V and 5 bases from J, with 7 bases in between. CDR3 protein: CAISDGGETQYF. CDR3 DNA sequence: TGTGCCATCAGTGACGGTGGGGAGACCCAGTACTTC.

This chain links TRBV18 with TRBJ2-3; 8 nucleotides agree with TRBD2. The germline V gene encodes CDR1 KGHSH and CDR2 LQKENI. The CDR3 is made up of 14 amino acids. The trim removed 8 bases at V and 1 base at J, leaving 5 bases unmatched. CDR3 protein: CASQTSGGTDTQYF. The CDR3 DNA reads as TGTGCCAGCCAAACTAGCGGAGGCACAGATACGCAGTATTTT.

This clonotype has ten or more counts. The chain has TRBV20-1 and TRBJ2-2; no clear D gene. The length of the CDR3 is 13 residues. Germline V gives CDR1 DFQATT, CDR2 SNEGSKA (reference sequence). The germline V and J ends were trimmed by 6 bases and 2 bases, with 10 bases remaining between them. DNA for the CDR3: TGCAGTGCCCCGATTATAAACACCGGGGAGCTGTTTTTT. Its protein product is CSAPIINTGELFF.

This chain joins TRBV20-1 and TRBJ1-1, with no clear D. The CDR3 loop spans 11 amino acids. Trimming removed 6 bases at V and 7 bases at J, with 12 bases between. CDR1 and CDR2 (germline): DFQATT, SNEGSKA (reference sequence). The CDR3 DNA reads TGCAGTGCCATAGGCCAGTATGAAGCTTTCTTT. Residues: CSAIGQYEAFF.

The rearrangement joins TRBV12-3 or TRBV12-4 to TRBJ2-7; possibly TRBD1 for D (5 bases). CDR3 size: 17 residues. V was pared by 3 bases and J by 4 bases, with 22 bases between. The CDR3: CASSLSLGRQSPYEQYF. The CDR3 DNA reads TGTGCCAGCAGTTTGTCGCTTGGTCGACAGTCTCCTTACGAGCAGTACTTC.

The genes are TRBV5-1 and TRBJ1-1, with 8 nucleotides matching TRBD1. Per germline, CDR1 SGHRS and CDR2 YFSETQ. The CDR3 covers 13 residues. The V gene end was trimmed by 4 bases and the J gene end by 7 bases; junction bases not matched to a gene: 6. As DNA, the CDR3 is TGCGCCAGCAGCGTCCGGGACAGGAGTGAAGCTTTCTTT. Translated, it gives CASSVRDRSEAFF.

CDR3 amino acids: CSARGTGGGEQYF. Here the CDR3 DNA reads TGCAGTGCTAGGGGAACAGGGGGTGGCGAGCAGTACTTC. The chain couples TRBV20-1 to TRBJ2-7; 8 nucleotides align to TRBD1. Germline CDR1 DFQATT, CDR2 SNEGSKA (reference sequence). V trimming: 3 bases; J trimming: 6 bases; junction bases outside the gene matches: 7. This CDR3 has 13 amino acids.

This clonotype was detected ten times or more. This chain links TRBV10-3 with TRBJ2-1, with 8 positions matching TRBD2. V lost 4 bases, J lost 2 bases, and 4 bases stayed unmatched. The germline V gene has CDR1 ENHRY and CDR2 SYGVKD. The CDR3 runs to 15 residues. DNA for the CDR3: TGTGCCATCAGTGTGGGTAGCGGGGCCTACAATGAGCAGTTCTTC. As protein: CAISVGSGAYNEQFF.

There are many counts of this clonotype. J is TRBJ2-1 and V is TRBV20-1, with no clear D. Germline CDR1 DFQATT, CDR2 SNEGSKA (reference sequence). V lost 0 bases and J 8 bases, leaving 11 bases between the germline ends. The CDR3 contains 13 residues. This CDR3 is CSARERLSDEQFF. The CDR3 DNA sequence: TGCAGTGCTAGAGAGAGACTTTCGGATGAGCAGTTCTTC.

This clonotype was seen ten or more times. The chain recombines TRBV20-1 with TRBJ2-1; D not certain. In germline, CDR1 is DFQATT, CDR2 SNEGSKA (reference sequence). The CDR3 has 12 amino acids. Trimming removed 0 bases at V and 5 bases at J, with 5 bases between. The CDR3 sequence is CSAREKHNEQFF. CDR3 nucleotides: TGCAGTGCTAGAGAGAAACACAATGAGCAGTTCTTC.

Many counts were recorded for this clonotype. This chain links TRBV12-3 or TRBV12-4 with TRBJ1-6, with a weak D call TRBD1 (5 bases). The V end lost 2 bases, the J end lost 10 bases, and 9 bases lay between the germline ends. This CDR3 is 13 amino acids long. CDR3 DNA: TGTGCCAGCAGTTTACAGGGTCACTCACCCCTCCACTTT. Encoded protein: CASSLQGHSPLHF.

This clonotype was found many times. The chain joins TRBV20-1 to TRBJ2-7, with 7 bases aligning to TRBD1. J was trimmed by 6 bases and V by 6 bases; bases with no gene match: 11. The CDR3 sequence is 13 residues long. Germline loops: CDR1 DFQATT, CDR2 SNEGSKA (reference sequence). CDR3 sequence reads: CSARPQGKVEQYF. The DNA for the CDR3 is TGCAGTGCCAGGCCACAGGGGAAGGTCGAGCAGTACTTC.

In this sample, this clonotype turned up many times. The chain joins TRBV7-2 to TRBJ2-7; D is uncertain. Germline CDR1 is SGHTA and CDR2 is FQGNSA. The V and J ends lost 2 bases and 2 bases respectively, with 13 bases between them. This CDR3 contains 15 residues. CDR3 residues: CASSLWWIGPYEQYF. The CDR3 DNA is TGTGCCAGCAGCTTATGGTGGATAGGCCCCTACGAGCAGTACTTC.

This clonotype appeared many times. The CDR3 region is CASSDRGMGVRHTGELFF. CDR3 in DNA: TGTGCCAGCAGTGACCGGGGGATGGGGGTTCGGCACACCGGGGAGCTGTTTTTT. J is TRBJ2-2 and V is TRBV25-1, with a weak D call TRBD2 (6 bases). V was cut by 3 bases and J by 3 bases, with 20 bases left in between. CDR1 is MGHDK, CDR2 SYGVNS, per germline. The CDR3 is 18 amino acids.

This clonotype has ten or more counts. V and J are TRBV5-5 and TRBJ2-7; no clear D. The CDR3 contains 15 residues. The germline V and J ends were trimmed by 0 bases and 2 bases, with 12 bases remaining between them. In germline, CDR1 is SGHKS, CDR2 YYEKEE (reference sequence). The CDR3 DNA reads TGTGCCAGCAGCTTGGGGCCTGATGGCACCTACGAGCAGTACTTC. This gives the protein CASSLGPDGTYEQYF.

The chain couples TRBV11-2 to TRBJ2-7; no clear D. V was pared by 1 base and J by 2 bases, with 9 bases between. The CDR3 contains 14 residues. The V gene's germline CDR1 is SGHAT and CDR2 FQNNGV. CDR3 coding DNA: TGTGCCAGCAGCTTAGTCTACAGCGCCTACGAGCAGTACTTC. The encoded protein is CASSLVYSAYEQYF.

This clonotype was detected a few times. This chain joins TRBV5-1 and TRBJ2-3; the D gene could be TRBD1 or TRBD2 (5 bases each). Trimming shortened V by 1 base and J by 2 bases, and 11 bases separated the two germline ends. The CDR3 sequence is 15 residues long. From germline, CDR1 is SGHRS and CDR2 YFSETQ. Here the CDR3 DNA reads TGCGCCAGCAGCTTGTCGGGACCCTACACAGATACGCAGTATTTT. Amino acids: CASSLSGPYTDTQYF.

This clonotype was recorded many times. The V gene is TRBV29-1, the J gene TRBJ2-1; 7 positions match TRBD1. V shed 3 bases and J 3 bases; nucleotides not matched to a gene: 5. Germline values: CDR1 SQVTM, CDR2 ANQGSEA. CDR3 length: 14 amino acids. The CDR3 region has the DNA TGCAGCGTTGACAGGGGGAGTGGCTACAATGAGCAGTTCTTC. Protein sequence: CSVDRGSGYNEQFF.

The chain combines TRBV20-1 with TRBJ2-2; D is unresolved. The CDR3 is made up of 12 amino acids. V dropped 6 bases and J dropped 6 bases, with 11 bases sitting between them. CDR1 is DFQATT and CDR2 is SNEGSKA in the germline V gene (reference sequence). The CDR3 sequence: CSANSVSGELFF. Here the CDR3 DNA reads TGCAGTGCCAATTCGGTGTCCGGGGAGCTGTTTTTT.